This TCR beta chain is drawn from a study of beta chain features in type 1 diabetes. Study summary: The samples had 100 million to 140 million sorted cells examined in all. Findings and limits, study-wide: Shorter TCRB CDR3s, moderately but significantly so, marked every one of the four CD4+ subsets in Type 1 diabetes patients. It was among patients, rather than healthy donors, that naive, central memory and Treg TCRB repertoires appeared more similar.

Of the isolated RNA, all was reverse transcribed, and so the sequenced material was expressed TCRB transcripts. Profiling relied on immunoSEQ multiplex PCR, and the TCRdb table lists in-frame clones only, not all of them. The sample lists hundreds of thousands of clones, 13% seen once, with approximately 0.02% in the top ten. Between the trimmed V and J ends, which lost 1 base and 9 bases, there was a span of 13 bases. CDR1 is MNHNS, CDR2 SASEGT, per germline. The CDR3 contains 14 residues. There are a few counts of this clone. Its antigen is as yet unknown. The sequenced material came from naive CD4+ T cells from blood. The gene calls are TRBV6-1 and TRBJ2-1; D is perhaps TRBD2 (6 bases). The TCR was taken from a man between 18 and 35 years old with type 1 diabetes. Here the CDR3 DNA reads TGTGCCAGCAGTGAAGGAGGACTACCTGCTGAGCAGTTCTTC. Protein product: CASSEGGLPAEQFF.